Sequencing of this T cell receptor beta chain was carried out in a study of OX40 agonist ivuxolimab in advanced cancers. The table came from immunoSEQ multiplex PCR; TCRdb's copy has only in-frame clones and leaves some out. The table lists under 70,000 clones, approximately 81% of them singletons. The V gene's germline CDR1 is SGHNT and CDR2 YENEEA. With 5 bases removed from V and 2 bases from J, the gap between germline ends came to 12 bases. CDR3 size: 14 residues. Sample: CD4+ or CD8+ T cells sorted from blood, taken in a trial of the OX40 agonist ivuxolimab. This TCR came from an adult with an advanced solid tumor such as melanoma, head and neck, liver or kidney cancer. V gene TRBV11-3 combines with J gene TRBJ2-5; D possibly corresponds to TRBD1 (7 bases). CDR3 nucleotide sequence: TGTGCCAGCAGCCTACAGGGGACTCAAGAGACCCAGTACTTC. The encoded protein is CASSLQGTQETQYF.